This passage covers 30 T cell receptor beta chains from one sample sequenced in a study of control samples from healthy donors and cancer patients. Measured with immunoSEQ multiplex PCR; TCRdb has only the in-frame clones, and not every one. The sample contains some 120,000 clones, approximately 94% of which appear only once. Sequenced input: PBMCs. The receptors derive from a man aged 50 to 59 with head and neck cancer.

The gene calls are TRBV18 and TRBJ1-3; D gene uncertain. This CDR3 is 18 amino acids long. V lost 6 bases to trimming and J lost 0 bases, with 21 bases between them. The germline V gene encodes CDR1 KGHSH and CDR2 LQKENI. The CDR3 here is CASSRTPDLASSGNTIYF. For the CDR3, the DNA is TGTGCCAGCTCTCGGACTCCCGACCTCGCAAGCTCTGGAAACACCATATATTTT.

The gene calls are TRBV11-2 and TRBJ2-1; D gene ambiguous. V shed 1 base and J shed 2 bases, with 9 bases lying between them. The CDR3 has 15 amino acids. CDR1 SGHAT and CDR2 FQNNGV come from the germline V gene. The CDR3 nucleotides read TGTGCCAGCAGCTTAGTGCTAACGACCTACAATGAGCAGTTCTTC. It is translated as CASSLVLTTYNEQFF.

The chain employs TRBV5-5 and TRBJ1-2, with TRBD1 as a possible D gene (5 bases). V lost 2 bases to trimming and J lost 5 bases, with 13 bases between them. This CDR3 is built from 14 residues. Germline V CDR1 and CDR2: SGHKS, YYEKEE (reference sequence). CDR3 in DNA: TGTGCCAGCAGCTTTAGGGGCAGTCAGTATGGCTACACCTTC. The encoded protein is CASSFRGSQYGYTF.

The gene calls are TRBV29-1 and TRBJ1-3; D remains unclear. In germline, CDR1 is SQVTM, CDR2 ANQGSEA. The V end lost 4 bases, the J end lost 0 bases, and 13 bases lay between the germline ends. The CDR3 runs to 15 residues. The CDR3 coding sequence is TGCAGCGTTGTTAGTCAGTCACTCTCTGGAAACACCATATATTTT. It yields the protein CSVVSQSLSGNTIYF.

As regards this clone: Other nucleotide sequences from this sample produce the same CDR3. The rearrangement joins TRBV6-5 to TRBJ1-1, with TRBD1 identical over 7 bases. V was clipped by 4 bases and J by 6 bases; unmatched bases: 5. The CDR3 totals 13 residues. The germline V gene has CDR1 MNHEY and CDR2 SVGAGI. The CDR3: CASSSQGGPEAFF. CDR3 DNA: TGTGCCAGCAGTTCCCAGGGGGGGCCTGAAGCTTTCTTT.

This rearrangement joins TRBV7-9 to TRBJ1-1; 12 bases match TRBD1. Germline loops: CDR1 SEHNR, CDR2 FQNEAQ (reference sequence). Germline trimming cut 1 base from V and 4 bases from J; bases unmatched to any gene: 4. CDR3 length equals 16 residues. CDR3 in amino acids: CASSLGDRGRGTEAFF. In DNA, the CDR3 is TGTGCCAGCAGCTTAGGGGACAGGGGGCGCGGCACTGAAGCTTTCTTT.

The rearrangement links TRBV19 to TRBJ1-5; no clear D gene. Trimming shortened V by 1 base and J by 2 bases, and 9 bases separated the two germline ends. Germline V CDR1 and CDR2: LNHDA, SQIVND (reference sequence). The CDR3 loop spans 15 amino acids. CDR3 coding DNA: TGTGCCAGTAGTATAGGACGGGCTGGCAATCAGCCCCAGCATTTT. Translated, it gives CASSIGRAGNQPQHF.

The chain combines TRBV19 with TRBJ2-3; D is undetermined. Germline V gives CDR1 LNHDA, CDR2 SQIVND (reference sequence). The CDR3 covers 15 residues. Trimming left V 10 bases short and J 0 bases short, with 17 bases between. CDR3 residues: CATAPSASSTDTQYF. The CDR3 DNA reads TGTGCCACCGCCCCATCTGCCTCTAGCACAGATACGCAGTATTTT. Variable domain in full (rest from reference TRBV19 and TRBJ2-3): DGGITQSPKYLFRKEGQNVTLSCEQNLNHDAMYWYRQDPGQGLRLIYYSQIVNDFQKGDIAEGYSVSREKKESFPLTVTSAQKNPTAFYLCATAPSASSTDTQYFGPGTRLTVL.

V and J are TRBV18 and TRBJ1-5; weak D call: TRBD1 (5 bases). The length of the CDR3 is 16 residues. V was cut by 2 bases and J by 7 bases, with 18 bases left in between. Germline assignment: CDR1 KGHSH and CDR2 LQKENI. The CDR3 here is CASSPWGKGLGQPQHF. The CDR3 DNA reads TGTGCCAGCTCACCATGGGGGAAGGGGCTCGGACAGCCCCAGCATTTT.

The chain carries TRBV19 and TRBJ1-3, with D perhaps TRBD1 (6 bases). Germline CDR1 is LNHDA and CDR2 is SQIVND (reference sequence). The CDR3 is made up of 15 amino acids. V lost 9 bases and J lost 8, with 23 bases in between. This CDR3 reads CASGGQSLPRDTIYF. CDR3 coding DNA: TGTGCCAGCGGGGGACAATCCCTTCCAAGGGACACCATATATTTT.

The chain employs TRBV9 and TRBJ1-3, with 7 bases lining up with TRBD1. The V and J ends lost 2 bases and 6 bases, in that order; junction bases with no gene match: 2. The CDR3 totals 13 residues. Germline V gene lookup returns CDR1 SGDLS and CDR2 YYNGEE. The CDR3 region has the DNA TGTGCCAGCAGCGTCGACAGGGCAAACACCATATATTTT. It specifies CASSVDRANTIYF.

The J gene is TRBJ2-3, the V gene TRBV5-4; 7 nucleotides agree with TRBD1. Losses at the gene ends were 4 bases for V and 9 bases for J; bases not matched to a gene: 14. The germline gives CDR1 SGHNT, CDR2 YYREEE (reference sequence). There are 15 residues in the CDR3. In nucleotides, the CDR3 is TGTGCCAGCAGCCGGCCCGGGGCCAGGGGGTGGACGCAGTATTTT. Translating it yields CASSRPGARGWTQYF.

This clone has a single count. The genes are TRBV7-6 and TRBJ1-1, with 7 bases fitting TRBD1. With 5 bases clipped from V and 1 base from J, the junction kept 7 bases outside the gene matches. This CDR3 is 15 amino acids long. Germline CDR1 reads SGHVS; CDR2 reads FNYEAQ. The CDR3, as DNA: TGTGCCAGCAGCGCCCGGGACAGTTCGAACACTGAAGCTTTCTTT. Its translation is CASSARDSSNTEAFF.

J is TRBJ1-2 and V is TRBV4-2; a weak D match, TRBD1 (6 bases). Germline lookup yields CDR1 LGHNA and CDR2 YNFKEQ. Trimming stripped 0 bases from V and 7 bases from J, with 12 bases between. The CDR3 length is 14 residues. The CDR3 DNA reads TGTGCCAGCAGCCAAGATAGACAGGACCCTGGCTACACCTTC. Protein sequence: CASSQDRQDPGYTF.

The J gene is TRBJ2-3, the V gene TRBV2, with TRBD1 matching 7 bases. Germline V gives CDR1 SNHLY, CDR2 FYNNEI. CDR3 length: 14 amino acids. V trimming: 4 bases; J trimming: 6 bases; junction bases outside the gene matches: 7. CDR3 sequence reads: CASSADRRTDTQYF. CDR3 nucleotide sequence: TGTGCCAGCAGTGCGGACAGGAGAACGGATACGCAGTATTTT.

The chain recombines TRBV5-6 with TRBJ2-2, with D perhaps TRBD1 or TRBD2 (5 bases each). Looked up from germline, CDR1 is SGHDT and CDR2 is YYEEEE. The CDR3 extends over 15 amino acids. Trimming pared 2 bases from V and 4 bases from J, leaving 12 bases between. CDR3 in amino acids: CASSFYGTGTGELFF. DNA for the CDR3: TGTGCCAGCAGCTTTTACGGGACCGGCACCGGGGAGCTGTTTTTT.

V and J are TRBV19 and TRBJ1-2, with D tentatively TRBD1 (6 bases). Germline loops: CDR1 LNHDA, CDR2 SQIVND (reference sequence). Trimming cost V 8 bases and J 2 bases, with 15 bases left between them. CDR3 size: 14 residues. The CDR3 loop reads CASGVGTLNYGYTF. The DNA for the CDR3 is TGTGCCAGTGGGGTAGGGACATTGAACTATGGCTACACCTTC.

This chain connects TRBV19 to TRBJ1-1, with 8 bases aligning to TRBD1. CDR1 is LNHDA and CDR2 is SQIVND in the germline V gene (reference sequence). J lost 8 bases, V lost 6 bases, and 2 bases had no gene match. The CDR3 runs 11 residues. This CDR3 reads CASRYRGEAFF. The DNA for the CDR3 is TGTGCCAGTAGGTACAGGGGGGAAGCTTTCTTT.

In its sample, this clone was seen once. This chain connects TRBV4-3 to TRBJ2-3; TRBD2 might be the D (7 bases). The CDR3 consists of 16 residues. Germline-derived CDR1 and CDR2 are LGHNA and YSLEER. V gave up 4 bases and J gave up 0 bases, with 14 bases separating them. CDR3 nucleotide sequence: TGCGCCAGCAGCCTCGCCCGGGGGGCGAGCACAGATACGCAGTATTTT. Translation: CASSLARGASTDTQYF.

The CDR3 spells CASSFPSREQYF. The CDR3 nucleotides read TGTGCCAGCAGCTTCCCCTCCCGCGAGCAGTACTTC. This chain uses TRBV7-9 with TRBJ2-7; D is undetermined. Trimming shortened V by 3 bases and J by 6 bases, and 9 bases separated the two germline ends. The CDR3 covers 12 residues. Per germline, CDR1 SEHNR and CDR2 FQNEAQ (reference sequence).

The chain uses TRBV2 and TRBJ1-1; no clear D gene. There are 14 residues in the CDR3. V lost 3 bases to trimming and J lost 0 bases, with 8 bases between them. Germline lookup yields CDR1 SNHLY and CDR2 FYNNEI. The CDR3 loop is CASSEARLNTEAFF. CDR3 nucleotides: TGTGCCAGCAGTGAGGCCAGACTGAACACTGAAGCTTTCTTT.

The rearrangement links TRBV9 to TRBJ2-7; D remains unclear. In germline, CDR1 is SGDLS, CDR2 YYNGEE. Trimming left V 0 bases short and J 3 bases short, with 7 bases between. The CDR3 runs to 13 residues. In DNA, the CDR3 is TGTGCCAGCAGCGTAGAAAATGGCTACGAGCAGTACTTC. This encodes CASSVENGYEQYF.

This chain links TRBV7-2 with TRBJ2-2; D uncertain. The CDR3 runs 13 residues. V was trimmed by 5 bases and J by 6 bases, leaving 10 bases between them. Germline lookup yields CDR1 SGHTA and CDR2 FQGNSA. CDR3: CASSPRAPGELFF. DNA of the CDR3: TGTGCCAGCAGCCCTCGGGCCCCCGGGGAGCTGTTTTTT.

The chain is built from TRBV19 and TRBJ2-7, with D possibly being TRBD1 or TRBD2 (5 bases each). From germline, CDR1 is LNHDA and CDR2 SQIVND (reference sequence). The CDR3 covers 13 residues. V lost 6 bases and J 5 bases, leaving 14 bases between the germline ends. The CDR3 DNA is TGTGCCAGTAGAGGGGACCCAACAGACGAGCAGTACTTC. Translation gives CASRGDPTDEQYF.

The rearrangement links TRBV9 to TRBJ1-4; possibly TRBD1 for D (6 bases). V was clipped by 0 bases and J by 3 bases, with 12 bases between them. This CDR3 has 16 residues. Germline CDR1 is SGDLS and CDR2 is YYNGEE. The CDR3: CASSVEWDISNEKLFF. The CDR3 DNA reads TGTGCCAGCAGCGTAGAGTGGGACATATCTAATGAAAAACTGTTTTTT.

The chain has TRBV27 and TRBJ1-4; D ambiguous. V lost 2 bases and J lost 10, with 2 bases in between. Germline V gives CDR1 MNHEY, CDR2 SMNVEV (reference sequence). The CDR3 has 10 residues. The CDR3: CASSLGKLFF. CDR3 DNA: TGTGCCAGCAGTTTAGGAAAACTGTTTTTT.

There are a few counts of this clone. J is TRBJ1-5 and V is TRBV19; D uncertain. The CDR3 extends over 12 amino acids. Germline V gives CDR1 LNHDA, CDR2 SQIVND (reference sequence). Trimming pared 6 bases from V and 2 bases from J, leaving 5 bases between. CDR3 bases: TGTGCCAGTAGGGAGGGCAATCAGCCCCAGCATTTT. It codes for CASREGNQPQHF.

This sequence joins TRBV7-2 and TRBJ2-1; a possible D gene is TRBD2 (7 bases). In germline, CDR1 is SGHTA, CDR2 FQGNSA. Trimming cost V 2 bases and J 2 bases, with 10 bases left between them. The CDR3 consists of 15 residues. The CDR3, as DNA: TGTGCCAGCAGCTTAAGGGGGGGTCCCTACAATGAGCAGTTCTTC. Protein product: CASSLRGGPYNEQFF.

The chain couples TRBV5-1 to TRBJ2-1; no firm D call. The CDR3 covers 15 residues. Trimming shortened V by 4 bases and J by 8 bases, and 19 bases separated the two germline ends. CDR1 and CDR2 (germline): SGHRS, YFSETQ. CDR3 sequence: CASSKDLYRVDEQFF. CDR3 coding DNA: TGCGCCAGCAGCAAGGACCTCTATAGGGTCGATGAGCAGTTCTTC.

The V and J genes are TRBV19 and TRBJ1-2; D call uncertain. Trimming removed 5 bases at V and 0 bases at J, with 13 bases between. The germline V gene encodes CDR1 LNHDA and CDR2 SQIVND (reference sequence). CDR3 length equals 15 residues. CDR3 sequence reads: CASSPPAQSNYGYTF. The DNA for the CDR3 is TGTGCCAGTAGTCCCCCAGCGCAATCTAACTATGGCTACACCTTC.